This record covers a single T cell receptor beta chain. These data come from a study of PD-L1 blockade in urothelial cancer. Libraries were prepared by immunoSEQ multiplex PCR; TCRdb keeps only in-frame clonotypes and omits some of them. The sample records 45,000 to 55,000 clones, about 80% being singletons. As to time point: pretreatment peripheral blood. J was trimmed by 8 bases and V by 5 bases; bases with no gene match: 9. CDR3 length: 15 amino acids. Germline CDR1 is LNHDA and CDR2 is SQIVND (reference sequence). Specimen: PBMCs, collected around atezolizumab (anti-PD-L1) treatment. The chain links TRBV19 to TRBJ1-4; 9 bases match TRBD1. The clonotype was recovered from a man aged 45-60 years with urothelial cancer. The CDR3 loop is CASSAPTGGEEKLFF. The CDR3, as DNA: TGTGCCAGTAGTGCACCGACAGGGGGGGAAGAAAAACTGTTTTTT.